This T cell receptor beta chain originates from a study of T cells after yellow fever vaccination. Study summary: Researchers used SMART-Seq v4 Ultra Low Input to prepare fractions that had low cell numbers. General observations from the study: Among all clonotypes, a small share was observed in both CD4 and CD8 compartments.

5'RACE template switching produced TCR cDNA carrying a universal primer site and UMIs. TCRdb re-called the 5' RACE reads with MiXCR, one entry per CDR3 protein. The sample includes roughly 120,000 distinct CDR3 sequences, 7.2% seen only once; the top ten take 2.5% to 3.5%. This clonotype appeared many times. Its antigen remains unknown. J gave up 2 bases and V 1 base, and 3 bases lay outside the gene matches. This CDR3 comprises 16 residues. CDR1 and CDR2 from the germline V gene are SGHTA and FQGNSA. The clonotype comes from a man younger than 35 who received the YFV17D yellow fever vaccine. J is TRBJ2-1 and V is TRBV7-2; TRBD2 matches 9 bases. The source material was CD4+ T cells sorted from PBMCs, sampled roughly seven weeks after the first yellow fever vaccination. The chain's CDR3 is CASSLELAGTYNEQFF. CDR3 coding DNA: TGTGCCAGCAGCTTAGAGCTAGCGGGGACCTACAATGAGCAGTTCTTC.